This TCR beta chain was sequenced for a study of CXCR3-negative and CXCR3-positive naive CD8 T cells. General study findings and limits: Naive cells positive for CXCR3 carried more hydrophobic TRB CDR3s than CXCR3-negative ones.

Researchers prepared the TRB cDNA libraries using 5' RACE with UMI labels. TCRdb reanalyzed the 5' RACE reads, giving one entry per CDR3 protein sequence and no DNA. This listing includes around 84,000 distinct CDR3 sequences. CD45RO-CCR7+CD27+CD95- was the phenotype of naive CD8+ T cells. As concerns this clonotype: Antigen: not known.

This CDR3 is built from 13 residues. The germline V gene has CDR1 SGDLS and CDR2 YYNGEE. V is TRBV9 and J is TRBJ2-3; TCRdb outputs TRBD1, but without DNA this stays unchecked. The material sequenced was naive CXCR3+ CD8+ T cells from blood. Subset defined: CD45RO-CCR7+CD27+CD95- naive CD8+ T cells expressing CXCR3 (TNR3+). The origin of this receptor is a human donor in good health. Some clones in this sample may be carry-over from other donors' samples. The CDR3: CASSSGLTDTQYF.